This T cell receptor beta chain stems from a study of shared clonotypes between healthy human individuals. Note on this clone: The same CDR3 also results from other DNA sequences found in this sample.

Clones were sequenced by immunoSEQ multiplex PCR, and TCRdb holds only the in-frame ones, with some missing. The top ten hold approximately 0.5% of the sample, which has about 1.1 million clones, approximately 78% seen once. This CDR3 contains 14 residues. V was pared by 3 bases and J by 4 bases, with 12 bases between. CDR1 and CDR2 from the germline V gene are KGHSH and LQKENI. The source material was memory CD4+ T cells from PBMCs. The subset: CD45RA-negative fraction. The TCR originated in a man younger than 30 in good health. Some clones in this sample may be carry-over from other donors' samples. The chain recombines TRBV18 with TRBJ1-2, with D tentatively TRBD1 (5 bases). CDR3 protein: CASSPSRDLYGYTF. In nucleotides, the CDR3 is TGTGCCAGCTCACCGAGTAGGGACCTCTATGGCTACACCTTC.